Given below is one T cell receptor beta chain in context. The method was immunoSEQ multiplex PCR; TCRdb's version includes in-frame clones alone and lacks a portion of them. The profile shows more than 150,000 clones, over 50% of them singletons. Trimming cost V 6 bases and J 8 bases; bases outside gene matches: 4. Looked up from germline, CDR1 is SNHLY and CDR2 is FYNNEI. The CDR3 extends over 14 amino acids. This record comes from a study of shared clonotypes between healthy human individuals. Study details: Plates per donor: three CD4 naive, three CD4 memory, two CD8 naive, one CD8 memory.

This chain uses TRBV2 with TRBJ2-1; 13 bases match TRBD2. The material sequenced was memory CD4+ T cells sorted from blood. As to subset: CD45RA-negative fraction. The sequence came from a man aged 25 to 40 in good health. CDR3: CASRWTSGRDEQFF. CDR3 DNA: TGTGCCAGCAGATGGACTAGCGGGAGAGATGAGCAGTTCTTC.